The sequence of this TCR beta chain was determined in a study of beta chain features in type 1 diabetes. Study summary: Examination of sorted cells across all samples involved more than 100,000,000 cells. Study findings and constraints: TCRB CDR3s were moderately but significantly shorter in Type 1 diabetes patients in all four CD4+ subsets.

This clone was observed a handful of times. Its target is unknown. Expressed TCRB transcripts were sequenced after all isolated RNA was converted to cDNA. TCRdb keeps only in-frame clones here, not all; method: immunoSEQ multiplex PCR. Altogether 130,000 to 150,000 clones are present, 40% to 60% being singletons, with the ten largest covering around 0.45%. The TCR comes from a man aged 18 to 29 in good health. Source material: Tregs from blood.

CDR3 sequence: CASSFPGVRGHGTGELFF. CDR3 DNA: TGTGCCAGCAGTTTCCCCGGGGTCAGGGGGCACGGGACCGGGGAGCTGTTTTTT. The chain joins TRBV27 to TRBJ2-2; 8 nucleotides agree with TRBD1. The germline V gene has CDR1 MNHEY and CDR2 SMNVEV (reference sequence). The length of the CDR3 is 18 residues. The trim removed 3 bases at V and 5 bases at J, leaving 14 bases unmatched.